This TCR beta chain is from a study of T cells in Graves' hyperthyroidism and ophthalmopathy. RNA transcripts provided the source from which TCR beta CDR3 regions were amplified. Initially, a first-round RT-PCR of the TCR CDR3 employed the HTBI primer set. TCRdb called the multiplex PCR reads again in MiXCR, with one record for every CDR3 protein. The data show hundreds of thousands of distinct CDR3 sequences, approximately 14% seen once. The sequenced material came from blood. The receptor was derived from a man aged 18 to 30 with Graves' ophthalmopathy.

The CDR3, as DNA: TGTGCCACCAGTGCGCTGAATGAGCAGTTCTTC. Its protein product is CATSALNEQFF. The chain has TRBV24-1 and TRBJ2-1, with no clear D. The V gene lost 5 bases and the J gene lost 7 bases, with 5 bases spanning the gap. The CDR3 has 11 amino acids. From germline, CDR1 is KGHDR and CDR2 SFDVKD.